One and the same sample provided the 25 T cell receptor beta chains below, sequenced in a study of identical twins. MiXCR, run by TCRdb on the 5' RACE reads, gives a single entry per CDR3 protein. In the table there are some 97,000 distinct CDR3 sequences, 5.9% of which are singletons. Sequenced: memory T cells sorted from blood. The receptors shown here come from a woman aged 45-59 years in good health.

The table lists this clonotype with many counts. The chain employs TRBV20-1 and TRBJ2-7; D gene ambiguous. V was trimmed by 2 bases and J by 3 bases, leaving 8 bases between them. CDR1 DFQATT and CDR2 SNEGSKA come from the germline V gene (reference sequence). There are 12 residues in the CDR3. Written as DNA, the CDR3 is TGCAGTGCTAGACCGGACCGCTACGAGCAGTACTTC. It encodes CSARPDRYEQYF.

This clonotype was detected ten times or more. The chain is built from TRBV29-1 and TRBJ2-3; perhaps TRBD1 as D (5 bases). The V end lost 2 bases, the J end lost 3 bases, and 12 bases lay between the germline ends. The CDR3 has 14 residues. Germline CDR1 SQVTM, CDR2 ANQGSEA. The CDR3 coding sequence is TGCAGCGTTGAAAGGGGCGTAGGTACAGATACGCAGTATTTT. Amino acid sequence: CSVERGVGTDTQYF.

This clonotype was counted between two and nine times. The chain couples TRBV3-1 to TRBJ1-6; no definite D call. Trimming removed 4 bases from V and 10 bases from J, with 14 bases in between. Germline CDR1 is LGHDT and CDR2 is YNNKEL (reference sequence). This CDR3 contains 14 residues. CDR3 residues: CASSLGRDRSPLHF. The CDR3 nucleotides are TGTGCCAGCAGCCTAGGTAGGGATAGGTCACCCCTCCACTTT.

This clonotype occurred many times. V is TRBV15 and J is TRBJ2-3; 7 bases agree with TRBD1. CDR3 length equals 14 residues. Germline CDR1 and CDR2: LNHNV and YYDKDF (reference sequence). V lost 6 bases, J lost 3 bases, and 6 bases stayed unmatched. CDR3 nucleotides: TGTGCCACCAGTGAGAGGGGGCCGACAGATACGCAGTATTTT. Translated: CATSERGPTDTQYF.

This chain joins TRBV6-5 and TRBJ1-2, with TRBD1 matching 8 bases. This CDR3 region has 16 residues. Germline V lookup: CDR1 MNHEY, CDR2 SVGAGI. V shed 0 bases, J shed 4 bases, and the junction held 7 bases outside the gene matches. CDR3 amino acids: CASSYSNDRGVYGYTF. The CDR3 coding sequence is TGTGCCAGCAGTTACTCCAACGACAGGGGAGTCTATGGCTACACCTTC.

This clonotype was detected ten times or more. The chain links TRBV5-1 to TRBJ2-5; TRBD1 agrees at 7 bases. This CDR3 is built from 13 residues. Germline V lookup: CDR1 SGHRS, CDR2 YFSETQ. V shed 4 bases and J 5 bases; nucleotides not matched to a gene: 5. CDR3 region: CASSPDRDETQYF. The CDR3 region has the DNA TGCGCCAGCAGCCCCGACAGGGATGAGACCCAGTACTTC. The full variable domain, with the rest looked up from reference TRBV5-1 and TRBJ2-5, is KAGVTQTPRYLIKTRGQQVTLSCSPISGHRSVSWYQQTPGQGLQFLFEYFSETQRNKGNFPGRFSGRQFSNSRSEMNVSTLELGDSALYLCASSPDRDETQYFGPGTRLLVL.

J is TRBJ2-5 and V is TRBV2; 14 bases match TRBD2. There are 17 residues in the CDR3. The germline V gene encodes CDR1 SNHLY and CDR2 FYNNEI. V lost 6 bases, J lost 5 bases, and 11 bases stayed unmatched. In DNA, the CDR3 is TGTGCCAGCAGCGCGGGACTAGCGGGAGCACGGAGGGAGACCCAGTACTTC. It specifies CASSAGLAGARRETQYF.

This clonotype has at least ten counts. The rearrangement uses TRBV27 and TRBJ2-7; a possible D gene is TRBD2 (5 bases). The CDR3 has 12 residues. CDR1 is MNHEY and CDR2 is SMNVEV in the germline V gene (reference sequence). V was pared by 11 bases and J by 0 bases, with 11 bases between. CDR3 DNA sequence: TGTGCCGCGGGTGTCAGCTCCTACGAGCAGTACTTC. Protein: CAAGVSSYEQYF.

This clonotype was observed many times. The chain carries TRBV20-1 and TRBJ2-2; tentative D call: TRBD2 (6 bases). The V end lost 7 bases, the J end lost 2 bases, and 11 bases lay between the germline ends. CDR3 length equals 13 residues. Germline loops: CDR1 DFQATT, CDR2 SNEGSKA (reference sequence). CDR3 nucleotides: TGCAGTGTACGGCGGGATAACACCGGGGAGCTGTTTTTT. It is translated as CSVRRDNTGELFF.

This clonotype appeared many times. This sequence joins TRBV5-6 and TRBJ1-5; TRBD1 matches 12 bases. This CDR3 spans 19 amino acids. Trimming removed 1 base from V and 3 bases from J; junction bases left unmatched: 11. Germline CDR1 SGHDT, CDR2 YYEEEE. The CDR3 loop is CASSLLVGTGGRDNQPQHF. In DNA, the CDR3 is TGTGCCAGCAGCTTGCTAGTTGGGACAGGGGGCAGGGACAATCAGCCCCAGCATTTT. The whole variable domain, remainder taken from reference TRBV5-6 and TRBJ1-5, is DAGVTQSPTHLIKTRGQQVTLRCSPKSGHDTVSWYQQALGQGPQFIFQYYEEEERQRGNFPDRFSGHQFPNYSSELNVNALLLGDSALYLCASSLLVGTGGRDNQPQHFGDGTRLSIL.

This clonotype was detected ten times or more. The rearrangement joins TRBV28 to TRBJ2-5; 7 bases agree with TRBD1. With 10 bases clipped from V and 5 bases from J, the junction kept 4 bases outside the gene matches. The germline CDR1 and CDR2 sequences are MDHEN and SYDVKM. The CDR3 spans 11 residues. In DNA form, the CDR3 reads TGTGCCACCGACAGGGAGGAGACCCAGTACTTC. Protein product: CATDREETQYF.

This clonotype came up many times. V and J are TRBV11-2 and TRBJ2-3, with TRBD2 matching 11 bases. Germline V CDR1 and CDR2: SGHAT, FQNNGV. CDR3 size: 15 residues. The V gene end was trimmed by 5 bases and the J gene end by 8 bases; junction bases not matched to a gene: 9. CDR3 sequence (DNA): TGTGCCAGCAGCGATATAGCGGGAGGGCCGGGTACGCAGTATTTT. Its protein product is CASSDIAGGPGTQYF.

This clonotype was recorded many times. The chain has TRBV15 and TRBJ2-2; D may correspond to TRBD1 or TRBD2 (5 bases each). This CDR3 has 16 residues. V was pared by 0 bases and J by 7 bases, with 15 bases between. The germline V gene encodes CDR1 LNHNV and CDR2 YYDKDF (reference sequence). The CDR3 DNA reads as TGTGCCACCAGCAGAGACCTCGTCGGGACCGGCGGGGAGCTGTTTTTT. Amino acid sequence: CATSRDLVGTGGELFF.

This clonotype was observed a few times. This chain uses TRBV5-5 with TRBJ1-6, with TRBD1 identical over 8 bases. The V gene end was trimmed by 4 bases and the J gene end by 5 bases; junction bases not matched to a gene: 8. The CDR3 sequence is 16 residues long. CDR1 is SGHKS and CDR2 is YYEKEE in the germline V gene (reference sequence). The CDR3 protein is CASSLGQAYDNSPLHF. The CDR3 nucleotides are TGTGCCAGCAGCCTGGGACAGGCCTACGATAATTCACCCCTCCACTTT. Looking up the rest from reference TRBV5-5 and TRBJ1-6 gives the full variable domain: DAGVTQSPTHLIKTRGQQVTLRCSPISGHKSVSWYQQVLGQGPQFIFQYYEKEERGRGNFPDRFSARQFPNYSSELNVNALLLGDSALYLCASSLGQAYDNSPLHFGNGTRLTVT.

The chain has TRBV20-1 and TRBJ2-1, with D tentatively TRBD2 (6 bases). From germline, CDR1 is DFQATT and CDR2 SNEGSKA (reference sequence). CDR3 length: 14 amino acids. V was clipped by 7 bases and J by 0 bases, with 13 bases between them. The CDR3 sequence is CSVVELASYNEQFF. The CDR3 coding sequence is TGCAGTGTGGTTGAACTAGCCTCCTACAATGAGCAGTTCTTC.

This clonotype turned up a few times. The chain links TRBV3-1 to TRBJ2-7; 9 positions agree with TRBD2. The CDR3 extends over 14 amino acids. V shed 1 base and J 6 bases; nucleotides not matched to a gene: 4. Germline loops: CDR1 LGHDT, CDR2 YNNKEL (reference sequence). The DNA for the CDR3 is TGTGCCAGCAGCCAAGTTGCGGGAGGGTCCGAGCAGTACTTC. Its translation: CASSQVAGGSEQYF.

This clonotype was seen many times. CDR3 sequence (DNA): TGCAGTGCTAGTGCACGGGACAGCCTGACTGAAGCTTTCTTT. Amino acid sequence: CSASARDSLTEAFF. The chain recombines TRBV20-1 with TRBJ1-1, with 7 bases aligning to TRBD1. V dropped 3 bases and J dropped 5; count of bases not matched to a gene: 9. Germline loops: CDR1 DFQATT, CDR2 SNEGSKA (reference sequence). The CDR3 contains 14 residues.

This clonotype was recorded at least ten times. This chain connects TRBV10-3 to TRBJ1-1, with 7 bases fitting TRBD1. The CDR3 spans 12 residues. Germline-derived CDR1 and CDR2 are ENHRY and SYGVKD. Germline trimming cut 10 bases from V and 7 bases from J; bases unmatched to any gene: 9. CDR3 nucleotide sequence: TGTGCCACCAGACAGGGAGCCGGTGAAGCTTTCTTT. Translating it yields CATRQGAGEAFF.

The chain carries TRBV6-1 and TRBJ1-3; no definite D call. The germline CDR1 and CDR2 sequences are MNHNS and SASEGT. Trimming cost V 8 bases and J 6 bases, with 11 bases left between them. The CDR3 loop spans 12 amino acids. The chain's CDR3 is CASSRWENTIYF. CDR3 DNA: TGTGCCAGCTCCCGGTGGGAAAACACCATATATTTT.

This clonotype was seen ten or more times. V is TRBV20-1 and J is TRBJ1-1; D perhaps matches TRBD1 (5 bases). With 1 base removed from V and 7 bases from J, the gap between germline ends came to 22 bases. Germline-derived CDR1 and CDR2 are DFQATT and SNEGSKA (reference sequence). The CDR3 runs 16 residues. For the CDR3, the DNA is TGCAGTGCTAGAGGTGGGCCCCAGGGAGAACAGATTGAAGCTTTCTTT. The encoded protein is CSARGGPQGEQIEAFF.

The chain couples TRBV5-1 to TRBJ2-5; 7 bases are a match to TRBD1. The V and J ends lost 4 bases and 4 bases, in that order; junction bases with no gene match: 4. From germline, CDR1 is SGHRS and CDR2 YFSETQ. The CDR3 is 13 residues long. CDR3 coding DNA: TGCGCCAGCAGCCAGGGACAGATAGAGACCCAGTACTTC. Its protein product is CASSQGQIETQYF. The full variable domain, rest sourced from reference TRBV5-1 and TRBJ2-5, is KAGVTQTPRYLIKTRGQQVTLSCSPISGHRSVSWYQQTPGQGLQFLFEYFSETQRNKGNFPGRFSGRQFSNSRSEMNVSTLELGDSALYLCASSQGQIETQYFGPGTRLLVL.

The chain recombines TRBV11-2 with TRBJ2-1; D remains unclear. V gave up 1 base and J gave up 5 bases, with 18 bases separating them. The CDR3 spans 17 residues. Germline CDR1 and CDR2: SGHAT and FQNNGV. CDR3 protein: CASSLGALGLVHNEQFF. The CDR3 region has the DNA TGTGCCAGCAGCTTAGGGGCGCTAGGGTTAGTACACAATGAGCAGTTCTTC.

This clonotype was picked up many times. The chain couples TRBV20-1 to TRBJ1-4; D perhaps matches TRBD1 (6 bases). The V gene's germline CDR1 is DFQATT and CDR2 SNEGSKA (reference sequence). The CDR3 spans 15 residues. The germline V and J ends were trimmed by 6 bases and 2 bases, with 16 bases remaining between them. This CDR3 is CSARSTGTTNEKLFF. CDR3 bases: TGCAGTGCACGCTCAACAGGGACGACTAATGAAAAACTGTTTTTT.

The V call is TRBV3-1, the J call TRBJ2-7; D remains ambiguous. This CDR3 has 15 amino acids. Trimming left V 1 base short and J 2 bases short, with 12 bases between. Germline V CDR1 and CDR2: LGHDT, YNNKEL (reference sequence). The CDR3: CASSQVRDTTYEQYV. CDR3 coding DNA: TGTGCCAGCAGCCAAGTTCGTGACACAACCTACGAGCAGTACGTC.

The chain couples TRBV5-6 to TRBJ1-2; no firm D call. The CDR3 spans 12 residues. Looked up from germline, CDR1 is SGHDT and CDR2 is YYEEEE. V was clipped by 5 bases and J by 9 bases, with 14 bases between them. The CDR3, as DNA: TGTGCCAGCAGGGGCGCCTGGACGAGCTACACCTTC. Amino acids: CASRGAWTSYTF.